These T cell receptor beta chains were read from a single sample in a study of blood T cell repertoires in COVID-19. Clones were sequenced by immunoSEQ multiplex PCR, and TCRdb holds only the in-frame ones, with some missing. The sample includes 85,000 to 100,000 clones, 75% to 90% of them seen just once. The specimen was peripheral blood. The receptor source for this set is a man aged 55 to 70 with acute or convalescent COVID-19. The CDR3 runs from the conserved cysteine through the conserved F or W. The D gene is left open where the match is weak. Rows give clone size only sometimes, using once, few, many, or a class for an expanded clone.

>TRBJ1-2|TRBD1|TRBV13|.
TGTGCCAGCAGCCTGACAGGGATTAACTATGGCTACACCTTC
CASSLTGINYGYTF
>TRBJ1-1|.|TRBV3-1/TRBV3-2|.
TGTGCCAGCAGCCAAACGAACATGTTGGGGGGCACTGAAGCTTTCTTT
CASSQTNMLGGTEAFF
>TRBJ1-5|.|TRBV28|.
TGTGCCACCCATGGGGCAGGTTCTAATCAGCCCCAGCATTTT
CATHGAGSNQPQHF
>TRBJ2-3|TRBD1|TRBV13|.
TGTGCCAGCAGCTTGCGTGCGGACAGGCCGGATACGCAGTATTTT
CASSLRADRPDTQYF
>TRBJ2-1|.|TRBV7-8|.
TGTGCCAGCAGCTTAGGGACGGGGGGCCCGTACAATGAGCAGTTCTTC
CASSLGTGGPYNEQFF
>TRBJ1-2|.|TRBV2|.
TGTGCCAGCAGTGAACCGATCGGACAGAACAATGGCTACACCTTC
CASSEPIGQNNGYTF
>TRBJ1-1|.|TRBV5-3|.
TGTGCCAGAAGCTTGGGGATAGGGAGGGGCCCACTTCAAGCTTTCTTT
CARSLGIGRGPLQAFF
>TRBJ2-1|TRBD2|TRBV14|.
TGTGCCAGCAGCCAAGTGAGACTAGCGGGAAGGTGGTCCTACAATGAGCAGTTCTTC
CASSQVRLAGRWSYNEQFF
>TRBJ2-2|TRBD2|TRBV5-1|.
TGCGCCAGCCGTAGCGGGTTCGGGGAGCTGTTTTTT
CASRSGFGELFF
>TRBJ2-7|TRBD2|TRBV18|.
TGTGCCAGCTCACTCTATGTAACTAGCGGGGGAGGTCCCTACGAGCAGTACTTC
CASSLYVTSGGGPYEQYF
>TRBJ2-1|TRBD2|TRBV7-9|once
TGTGCCAGCAGCTTAGTTAGCCCAGCGGGGGGAGGTGAGCAGTTCTTC
CASSLVSPAGGGEQFF
>TRBJ2-1|TRBD2|TRBV5-1|.
TGCGCCAGCTGGCTAGCGGCAAATGAGCAGTTCTTC
CASWLAANEQFF
>TRBJ2-1|.|TRBV18|.
TGTGCCAGCTCAAGGGACAAAAGCAATGAGCAGTTCTTC
CASSRDKSNEQFF
>TRBJ2-5|TRBD1|TRBV27|.
TGTGCCAGCAGGAAGAAATGGACAGGCGGCTGGGAGACCCAGTACTTC
CASRKKWTGGWETQYF
>TRBJ2-7|TRBD2|TRBV7-6|.
TGTGCCAGCAGCCGGACTAGCGGGGCAACCTACGAGCAGTACTTC
CASSRTSGATYEQYF
>TRBJ1-1|.|TRBV21-1|.
TGTGCCAGCAGCAAAGAAACACAGGAAAGAAGTGATGTGACCACTGAAGCTTTCTTT
CASSKETQERSDVTTEAFF